This TCR beta chain derives from a study of T cell responses to AZD1222 COVID-19 vaccine. Study-wide results and limits: Donors were chiefly white British, with a greater number of females, and clonal diversity was perhaps underestimated. CD4 TCRs linked to vaccination spanned spike, dominating at 160-218 and 743-854. Nearly half of the spike-specific TCRs reportedly recognize variant regions that carry no mutations.

Trimming removed 3 bases at V and 0 bases at J, with 12 bases between. CDR1 and CDR2 (germline): SGHRS, YFSETQ. This CDR3 comprises 15 residues. This clone was found once. Its antigen is unknown. Only in-frame clones appear in the TCRdb table, and some are missing; sequencing was by immunoSEQ multiplex PCR. The sample includes about 150,000 clones, approximately 94% seen only once; the top ten take 9.1%. The receptor comes from an adult in good health. The chain uses TRBV5-1 and TRBJ1-1; D unclear. This specimen consisted of peripheral blood, obtained on day 0 of AZD1222 vaccination. In nucleotides, the CDR3 is TGCGCCAGCAGCTCCCCCCAGATGGTGAACACTGAAGCTTTCTTT. It translates to CASSSPQMVNTEAFF. Supplemented by reference TRBV5-1 and TRBJ1-1, the full variable domain reads KAGVTQTPRYLIKTRGQQVTLSCSPISGHRSVSWYQQTPGQGLQFLFEYFSETQRNKGNFPGRFSGRQFSNSRSEMNVSTLELGDSALYLCASSSPQMVNTEAFFGQGTRLTVV.